This T cell receptor (beta chain) was profiled in a study of CD8 T cells in ankylosing spondylitis. A note on this clonotype: Its matching antigen is unknown.

TCRdb used MiXCR to reprocess the 5' RACE reads, holding one entry per CDR3 protein. The sample consists of about 330,000 distinct CDR3 sequences, approximately 8% of them appearing once. The germline CDR1 and CDR2 sequences are DFQATT and SNEGSKA (reference sequence). This CDR3 has 14 residues. Between the trimmed V and J ends, which lost 0 bases and 1 base, there was a span of 7 bases. Study-level results: Among TCR beta sequences, a motif of several highly homologous variants appeared characteristic of ankylosing spondylitis blood. Prior work had noted some motif variants in reactive arthritis blood and synovial fluid.

The sample taken for sequencing was blood, either unsorted or a sorted T cell fraction (not recorded which). The rearrangement uses TRBV20-1 and TRBJ1-3, with a tentative D call TRBD1 (5 bases). The TCR was taken from a male donor with ankylosing spondylitis. In DNA, the CDR3 is TGCAGTGCTAGAGAATGGGGGTCTGGAAACACCATATATTTT. Residues: CSAREWGSGNTIYF.